The TCR beta chain described here comes from a study of CD8+ T cells in alopecia areata. For the study at large: A regimen of oral tofacitinib, 5 to 10 mg twice daily, was given to treated patients.

This clone has only a few counts. The antigen is not known. Researchers gathered lesional scalp punch biopsies and peripheral blood from patients with alopecia areata. The sequencing template was cDNA reverse transcribed from extracted RNA. The method was immunoSEQ multiplex PCR; TCRdb's version includes in-frame clones alone and lacks a portion of them. The repertoire includes about 170,000 clones, approximately 70% of them detected once, and about 10% sits in the top ten. General study results and limits: Clonality in lesional scalp, especially alopecia totalis/universalis, exceeded that of normal scalp. Normal skin contains resident alphabeta T cells, and these are also sequenced in scalp samples.

The sequence was obtained from a human donor with alopecia areata. The sample consisted of CD8+ T cells sorted from blood, taken at week 0.

For the CDR3, the DNA is TGCAGCGTTGCTAGCGGGGCCTCCTACAATGAGCAGTTCTTC. Translation gives CSVASGASYNEQFF. The rearrangement uses TRBV29-1 and TRBJ2-1; TRBD2 matches 9 bases. CDR1 is SQVTM and CDR2 is ANQGSEA in the germline V gene. CDR3 length: 14 residues. J lost 0 bases, V lost 4 bases, and 1 base had no gene match.